The present T cell receptor (beta chain) was sequenced within a study of beta chain features in type 1 diabetes. General study findings and limits: Type 1 diabetes patients had moderately but significantly shorter TCRB CDR3s in all four CD4+ subsets. The naive, central memory and Treg TCRB repertoires of patients appeared to be more similar to one another than those of healthy donors.

There are 13 residues in the CDR3. Trimming removed 0 bases at V and 7 bases at J, with 6 bases between. Germline V CDR1 and CDR2: SGHAT, FQNNGV. CD4+ cells of the naive, central memory, regulatory and stem cell-like memory types were sorted via CD45RO/CCR7/CD25/CD127/CD95/CD27. All of the sorted populations showed purity greater than 95%. As every portion of the isolated RNA was reverse transcribed, the sequencing read expressed TCRB transcripts. Method: immunoSEQ multiplex PCR; TCRdb's copy keeps in-frame clones and lacks some. The sample comprises 310,000 or so clones, roughly 9% of which are singletons, and 1% rests with the top ten. This clone occurred many times. Its antigen is not known. The sample carries other DNA sequences with the same CDR3.

The receptor comes from a young man with type 1 diabetes. The sequenced sample was central memory CD4+ T cells from blood. J is TRBJ2-2 and V is TRBV11-2; no reliable D call. CDR3 sequence: CASSLDLVGELFF. Written as DNA, the CDR3 is TGTGCCAGCAGCTTAGACCTGGTCGGGGAGCTGTTTTTT.